Each of the 9 T cell receptor beta chains below was sequenced from the same sample in a study of blood T cells in healthy people across ages. The use of a sample-barcoded 5' primer and a J-beta primer mix characterized a second PCR of roughly 7 to 11 cycles. TCRdb redid the calling of the 5' RACE reads with MiXCR, one entry per CDR3 protein. The data contain around 800,000 distinct CDR3 sequences, roughly 24% of them singletons. These data also formed part of another study, on T cells of mothers and their children.

The sequenced material came from blood. These receptors originate from a boy aged 5-17 years in good health.

There are a few counts of this clonotype. V usage is TRBV20-1 and J usage is TRBJ1-5; 8 bases align to TRBD1. Germline assignment: CDR1 DFQATT and CDR2 SNEGSKA (reference sequence). V shed 0 bases, J shed 9 bases, and the junction held 7 bases outside the gene matches. The CDR3 has 14 amino acids. The CDR3 DNA is TGCAGTGCTAGAGAAACAGGGGGGCCCCGGCCCCAGCATTTT. Protein sequence: CSARETGGPRPQHF.

This chain uses TRBV30 with TRBJ1-4; 7 bases align to TRBD1. This CDR3 contains 13 residues. Germline lookup yields CDR1 GTSNPN and CDR2 SVGIG (reference sequence). The V gene end was trimmed by 5 bases and the J gene end by 5 bases; junction bases not matched to a gene: 5. CDR3 in DNA: TGTGCCTGGTCCAGGGGGTTGAATGAAAAACTGTTTTTT. Its protein is CAWSRGLNEKLFF.

This clonotype has just a few counts. This rearrangement joins TRBV6-2 or TRBV6-3 to TRBJ1-5, with TRBD1 identical over 7 bases. J was trimmed by 7 bases and V by 6 bases; bases with no gene match: 9. Looked up from germline, CDR1 is MNHEY and CDR2 is SVGEGT. This CDR3 contains 14 residues. CDR3 bases: TGTGCCAGCAGCCAGACGACAGGGAGGCAGCCCCAGCATTTT. Protein: CASSQTTGRQPQHF.

This clonotype has more than one count but fewer than ten. Here the CDR3 reads CSASQGGSYSYEQYF. Written as DNA, the CDR3 is TGCAGTGCTAGTCAGGGCGGGTCCTACTCCTACGAGCAGTACTTC. This chain joins TRBV20-1 and TRBJ2-5; D could derive from TRBD1 or TRBD2 (5 bases each). The J call may be mistaken, given a closer DNA end match to TRBJ2-7. The CDR3 is made up of 15 amino acids. Germline CDR1 DFQATT, CDR2 SNEGSKA (reference sequence).

This clonotype was counted a few times. The chain has TRBV2 and TRBJ2-1; possible D gene TRBD2, 5 bases. The CDR3 sequence is 16 residues long. Germline lookup yields CDR1 SNHLY and CDR2 FYNNEI. V was shortened by 2 bases and J by 4 bases, with 15 bases between the two germline ends. The CDR3 is CASSERYDWEYNEQFF. CDR3 sequence (DNA): TGTGCCAGCAGTGAACGTTATGACTGGGAGTACAATGAGCAGTTCTTC.

The rearrangement uses TRBV2 and TRBJ2-5, with 8 bases aligning to TRBD2. With V trimmed by 3 bases and J by 4 bases, 16 bases remained unmatched. Germline lookup yields CDR1 SNHLY and CDR2 FYNNEI. This CDR3 has 18 amino acids. CDR3 DNA: TGTGCCAGCAGTGATGCAGCTCCGAGACTAGCGTCTCCAGAGACCCAGTACTTC. Protein sequence: CASSDAAPRLASPETQYF.

Only a few counts were recorded for this clonotype. The chain combines TRBV6-2 or TRBV6-3 with TRBJ1-5; tentatively, D is TRBD1 (6 bases). Germline CDR1 reads MNHEY; CDR2 reads SVGEGT. This CDR3 has 16 amino acids. Trimming pared 6 bases from V and 0 bases from J, leaving 15 bases between. The DNA of the CDR3 is TGTGCCAGCAGAACCCGGGACACTTATAGCAATCAGCCCCAGCATTTT. Protein product: CASRTRDTYSNQPQHF.

This clonotype was seen a handful of times. V and J are TRBV4-1 and TRBJ1-2; D is uncertain. The germline V gene has CDR1 MGHRA and CDR2 YSYEKL. Trimming removed 2 bases from V and 4 bases from J, with 17 bases in between. The CDR3 runs to 16 residues. CDR3 in amino acids: CASSQILDLRGYGYTF. The CDR3 DNA reads as TGCGCCAGCAGCCAAATCTTGGACCTAAGAGGCTATGGCTACACCTTC.

The sample holds many counts of this clonotype. The rearrangement links TRBV11-2 to TRBJ1-4; D is possibly TRBD1 (6 bases). The V end was cut by 7 bases, the J end by 7 bases, with 16 bases between. There are 14 residues in the CDR3. CDR1 SGHAT and CDR2 FQNNGV come from the germline V gene. The CDR3 DNA reads as TGTGCCAGCACCAAATGGGGGCCTGGTGAAAAACTGTTTTTT. Translated: CASTKWGPGEKLFF. Drawing the rest from reference TRBV11-2 and TRBJ1-4, the complete variable domain is EAGVAQSPRYKIIEKRQSVAFWCNPISGHATLYWYQQILGQGPKLLIQFQNNGVVDDSQLPKDRFSAERLKGVDSTLKIQPAKLEDSAVYLCASTKWGPGEKLFFGSGTQLSVL.